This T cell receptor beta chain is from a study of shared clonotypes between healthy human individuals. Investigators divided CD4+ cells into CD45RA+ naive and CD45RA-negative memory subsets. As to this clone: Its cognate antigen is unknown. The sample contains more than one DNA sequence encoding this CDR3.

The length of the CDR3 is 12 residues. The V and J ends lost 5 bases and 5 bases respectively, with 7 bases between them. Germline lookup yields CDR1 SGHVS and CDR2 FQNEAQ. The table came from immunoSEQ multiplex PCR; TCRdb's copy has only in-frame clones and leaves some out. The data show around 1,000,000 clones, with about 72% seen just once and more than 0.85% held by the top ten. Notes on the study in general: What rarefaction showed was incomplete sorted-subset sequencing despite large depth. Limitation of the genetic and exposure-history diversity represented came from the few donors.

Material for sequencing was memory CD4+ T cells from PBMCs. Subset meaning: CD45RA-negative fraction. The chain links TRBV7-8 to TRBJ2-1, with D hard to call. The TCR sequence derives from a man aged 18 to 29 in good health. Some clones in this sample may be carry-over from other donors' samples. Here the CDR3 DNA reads TGTGCCAGCAGCCTTGGTAACAATGAGCAGTTCTTC. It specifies CASSLGNNEQFF. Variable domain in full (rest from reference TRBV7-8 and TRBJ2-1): GAGVSQSPRYKVAKRGQDVALRCDPISGHVSLFWYQQALGQGPEFLTYFQNEAQLDKSGLPSDRFFAERPEGSVSTLKIQRTQQEDSAVYLCASSLGNNEQFFGPGTRLTVL.